The 24 T cell receptor beta chains below all came from one sample that was sequenced in a study of CD8 T cells in Susac syndrome. With random hexamers, reverse transcription was performed on about 0.5 to 1 ug of RNA. TCRdb independently ran MiXCR on the immunoSEQ multiplex PCR reads; one entry per CDR3 protein. This table has some 150,000 distinct CDR3 sequences, about 95% appearing once. Sequencing was carried out using CD8+ T cells from PBMCs. The receptors shown here come from a human donor with multiple sclerosis.

The V call is TRBV2, the J call TRBJ2-5; 8 bases are a match to TRBD1. This CDR3 has 15 amino acids. J gave up 3 bases and V 2 bases, and 5 bases lay outside the gene matches. Per the germline V gene, CDR1 is SNHLY and CDR2 is FYNNEI. For the CDR3, the DNA is TGTGCCAGCAGTGAACTCGGGACAGGAGAAGAGACCCAGTACTTC. Its translation: CASSELGTGEETQYF.

The chain employs TRBV29-1 and TRBJ2-7, with 7 bases aligning to TRBD1. From germline, CDR1 is SQVTM and CDR2 ANQGSEA. The CDR3 is made up of 14 amino acids. Unmatched junction bases numbered 9, after V lost 4 bases and J lost 3 bases. The CDR3, as DNA: TGCAGCGTTGGAGGGCATAGGGGGCTCTACGAGCAGTACTTC. Its protein is CSVGGHRGLYEQYF.

The chain combines TRBV2 with TRBJ1-6; D uncertain. V was shortened by 2 bases and J by 10 bases, with 18 bases between the two germline ends. CDR3 length: 16 residues. The germline gives CDR1 SNHLY, CDR2 FYNNEI. The CDR3 bases are TGTGCCAGCAGTGAATCCTGGGGTCGCGATGGGTCACCCCTCCACTTT. The encoded protein is CASSESWGRDGSPLHF.

This sequence joins TRBV30 and TRBJ2-7; perhaps TRBD2 as D (5 bases). Trimming took 5 bases from V and 3 from J, leaving 17 bases between them. The V gene's germline CDR1 is GTSNPN and CDR2 SVGIG (reference sequence). CDR3 size: 14 residues. The CDR3 sequence is CAWENTLDYYEQYF. DNA of the CDR3: TGTGCCTGGGAAAACACCCTAGACTACTACGAGCAGTACTTC.

The rearrangement joins TRBV29-1 to TRBJ1-2; no firm D call. This CDR3 is built from 16 residues. Germline V gene lookup returns CDR1 SQVTM and CDR2 ANQGSEA. Trimming removed 0 bases from V and 6 bases from J, with 20 bases in between. Here the CDR3 DNA reads TGCAGCGTTGAAGAAGTAGAGGCAGACCATTGGGATGGCTACACCTTC. Its protein is CSVEEVEADHWDGYTF. Filled out from reference TRBV29-1 and TRBJ1-2, the complete variable domain reads SAVISQKPSRDICQRGTSLTIQCQVDSQVTMMFWYRQQPGQSLTLIATANQGSEATYESGFVIDKFPISRPNLTFSTLTVSNMSPEDSSIYLCSVEEVEADHWDGYTFGSGTRLTVV.

V and J are TRBV30 and TRBJ2-1; D gene unclear. The V end lost 0 bases, the J end lost 3 bases, and 15 bases lay between the germline ends. The CDR3 has 16 residues. CDR1 is GTSNPN and CDR2 is SVGIG in the germline V gene (reference sequence). The CDR3 loop is CAWSVETGPFYNEQFF. The CDR3, as DNA: TGTGCCTGGAGTGTAGAGACGGGTCCCTTCTACAATGAGCAGTTCTTC.

In DNA, the CDR3 is TGTGCCAGCAGCGGATCCTTCCGGGACAGCTTCTCCTACGAGCAGTACTTC. It encodes CASSGSFRDSFSYEQYF. V and J are TRBV3-1 and TRBJ2-7, with 7 bases that match TRBD1. The CDR3 is 17 residues long. V shed 5 bases, J shed 0 bases, and the junction held 13 bases outside the gene matches. Germline CDR1 and CDR2: LGHDT and YNNKEL (reference sequence).

The V and J genes are TRBV12-3 or TRBV12-4 and TRBJ1-1; TRBD1 matches at 9 bases. The V segment lost 5 bases and the J segment 4 bases; nucleotides outside the gene matches: 11. The CDR3 is 16 amino acids. The CDR3 protein is CASSPKTGGYRTEAFF. The CDR3 DNA reads as TGTGCCAGCAGTCCTAAGACAGGGGGTTATCGCACTGAAGCTTTCTTT.

The V gene is TRBV7-2, the J gene TRBJ2-7; TRBD1 matches at 8 bases. From germline, CDR1 is SGHTA and CDR2 FQGNSA. This CDR3 is built from 15 residues. The ends lost 6 bases at V and 3 bases at J; junction bases unmatched: 10. In DNA form, the CDR3 reads TGTGCCAGCAGTCCACCCTCGGGACAGGTCTACGAGCAGTACTTC. This codes for CASSPPSGQVYEQYF. Combining the CDR3 with reference TRBV7-2 and TRBJ2-7 gives the whole variable domain GAGVSQSPSNKVTEKGKDVELRCDPISGHTALYWYRQSLGQGLEFLIYFQGNSAPDKSGLPSDRFSAERTGGSVSTLTIQRTQQEDSAVYLCASSPPSGQVYEQYFGPGTRLTVT.

The gene calls are TRBV12-3 or TRBV12-4 and TRBJ1-5, with 9 positions matching TRBD1. Trimming at V came to 8 bases and at J to 3 bases, leaving 5 bases not matched to a gene. This CDR3 contains 14 residues. The CDR3 sequence: CASGNRGPNQPQHF. CDR3 bases: TGTGCCAGCGGCAACAGGGGGCCCAATCAGCCCCAGCATTTT.

This clonotype was found once. The rearrangement uses TRBV5-1 and TRBJ2-3; 12 nucleotides agree with TRBD1. CDR3 size: 15 residues. After removal of 7 bases from V and 9 bases from J, the junction contained 12 bases not matched to a gene. Per the germline V gene, CDR1 is SGHRS and CDR2 is YFSETQ. The CDR3 region is CASARGQGAMETQYF. DNA for the CDR3: TGCGCCAGCGCCAGGGGACAGGGGGCAATGGAGACGCAGTATTTT.

The rearrangement joins TRBV11-2 to TRBJ2-7; unclear D gene. The CDR3 extends over 15 amino acids. V dropped 3 bases and J dropped 0 bases, with 12 bases sitting between them. Germline CDR1 and CDR2: SGHAT and FQNNGV. CDR3 DNA sequence: TGTGCCAGCAGCTTGACGGGCGGAGACTCCTACGAGCAGTACTTC. This gives the protein CASSLTGGDSYEQYF.

This chain connects TRBV27 to TRBJ2-5; D is unresolved. The CDR3 is 14 residues long. In germline, CDR1 is MNHEY, CDR2 SMNVEV (reference sequence). V was clipped by 5 bases and J by 2 bases, with 12 bases between them. CDR3 sequence reads: CASSPLQSQETQYF. The CDR3, as DNA: TGTGCCAGCAGTCCGCTCCAATCGCAAGAGACCCAGTACTTC.

The genes are TRBV7-9 and TRBJ2-1; 10 bases map to TRBD2. CDR3 length equals 16 residues. The J segment lost 10 bases and the V segment lost 5 bases, leaving 14 bases of the junction unmatched. Germline V gives CDR1 SEHNR, CDR2 FQNEAQ (reference sequence). CDR3 in DNA: TGTGCCAGCAGCCCCGTTTCGAGCGGGGGGGCCGGGGAGCAGTTCTTC. Translating gives CASSPVSSGGAGEQFF.

The chain joins TRBV3-1 to TRBJ1-2; D gene unclear. V was clipped by 6 bases and J by 5 bases, with 13 bases between them. Germline V gene data show CDR1 as LGHDT and CDR2 as YNNKEL (reference sequence). The CDR3 runs 13 residues. Here the CDR3 reads CASSLYTGYGYTF. The CDR3 bases are TGTGCCAGCAGTCTTTACACCGGGTATGGCTACACCTTC.

J is TRBJ2-1 and V is TRBV12-3 or TRBV12-4, with D possibly matching TRBD2 (6 bases). V was clipped by 11 bases and J by 12 bases, with 14 bases between them. This CDR3 contains 10 residues. The CDR3, as DNA: TGTGCCGGCTCGAGGCGGGGGCAGTTCTTC. This sequence encodes CAGSRRGQFF.

J is TRBJ2-4 and V is TRBV3-1; 9 nucleotides line up with TRBD1. Germline V gene data show CDR1 as LGHDT and CDR2 as YNNKEL (reference sequence). The CDR3 contains 14 residues. Trimming took 7 bases from V and 2 from J; bases not matched to a gene: 3. Here the CDR3 reads CASKDRGTKNIQYF. The CDR3 nucleotides read TGTGCCAGCAAGGACAGGGGTACCAAAAACATTCAGTACTTC.

The chain has TRBV5-6 and TRBJ2-5, with D possibly matching TRBD1 (5 bases). The CDR3 has 13 amino acids. V was trimmed by 2 bases and J by 1 base, leaving 6 bases between them. Germline values: CDR1 SGHDT, CDR2 YYEEEE. CDR3 in DNA: TGTGCCAGCAGCTTCCAGGGCCAAGAGACCCAGTACTTC. Its translation is CASSFQGQETQYF.

The chain couples TRBV6-5 to TRBJ2-2; TRBD2 aligns across 7 bases. Germline CDR1 MNHEY, CDR2 SVGAGI. CDR3 length equals 14 residues. The junction had 5 bases not matched to a gene; V was cut back by 5 bases and J by 5 bases. The CDR3 region is CASSPNGGTGELFF. In DNA form, the CDR3 reads TGTGCCAGCAGTCCAAACGGGGGGACCGGGGAGCTGTTTTTT.

The gene calls are TRBV11-3 and TRBJ2-2, with D tentatively TRBD1 (6 bases). CDR3 length: 17 amino acids. The germline V and J ends were trimmed by 5 bases and 7 bases, with 23 bases remaining between them. Germline loops: CDR1 SGHNT, CDR2 YENEEA. The CDR3 DNA reads TGTGCCAGCAGCCCGCGCCCTTCAGGGGAAGATGGCGGGGAGCTGTTTTTT. This translates into CASSPRPSGEDGGELFF.

The sample holds one count of this clonotype. The DNA for the CDR3 is TGTGCCAGCGCCCATCCGGGACTAGCTAACAATGAGCAGTTCTTC. Translation gives CASAHPGLANNEQFF. The chain uses TRBV9 and TRBJ2-1; 9 bases align to TRBD2. CDR3 length: 15 residues. After removal of 7 bases from V and 5 bases from J, the junction contained 10 bases not matched to a gene. The germline gives CDR1 SGDLS, CDR2 YYNGEE. The variable domain in full, with the rest retrieved from reference TRBV9 and TRBJ2-1, is DSGVTQTPKHLITATGQRVTLRCSPRSGDLSVYWYQQSLDQGLQFLIQYYNGEERAKGNILERFSAQQFPDLHSELNLSSLELGDSALYFCASAHPGLANNEQFFGPGTRLTVL.

The V and J genes are TRBV2 and TRBJ2-7, with 8 positions matching TRBD1. J gave up 3 bases and V 5 bases, and 6 bases lay outside the gene matches. This CDR3 is 14 amino acids long. Germline V gene sequence: CDR1 SNHLY, CDR2 FYNNEI. This CDR3 is CASSHRGSGYEQYF. CDR3 DNA sequence: TGTGCCAGCAGTCACAGGGGGTCCGGCTACGAGCAGTACTTC.

This chain links TRBV4-1 with TRBJ2-5, with D possibly being TRBD1 or TRBD2 (5 bases each). Looked up from germline, CDR1 is MGHRA and CDR2 is YSYEKL. Trimming cost V 0 bases and J 2 bases, with 13 bases left between them. This CDR3 comprises 16 residues. The DNA of the CDR3 is TGCGCCAGCAGCCAAGAACGGGGACGAAGGCAAGAGACCCAGTACTTC. Encoded protein: CASSQERGRRQETQYF.

The chain uses TRBV3-1 and TRBJ2-1, with TRBD2 as a possible D gene (5 bases). The V gene's germline CDR1 is LGHDT and CDR2 YNNKEL (reference sequence). The CDR3 is 15 amino acids. V shed 1 base and J shed 1 base, with 8 bases lying between them. CDR3: CASSQGLASYNEQFF. The CDR3 coding sequence is TGTGCCAGCAGCCAAGGTCTAGCATCCTACAATGAGCAGTTCTTC.